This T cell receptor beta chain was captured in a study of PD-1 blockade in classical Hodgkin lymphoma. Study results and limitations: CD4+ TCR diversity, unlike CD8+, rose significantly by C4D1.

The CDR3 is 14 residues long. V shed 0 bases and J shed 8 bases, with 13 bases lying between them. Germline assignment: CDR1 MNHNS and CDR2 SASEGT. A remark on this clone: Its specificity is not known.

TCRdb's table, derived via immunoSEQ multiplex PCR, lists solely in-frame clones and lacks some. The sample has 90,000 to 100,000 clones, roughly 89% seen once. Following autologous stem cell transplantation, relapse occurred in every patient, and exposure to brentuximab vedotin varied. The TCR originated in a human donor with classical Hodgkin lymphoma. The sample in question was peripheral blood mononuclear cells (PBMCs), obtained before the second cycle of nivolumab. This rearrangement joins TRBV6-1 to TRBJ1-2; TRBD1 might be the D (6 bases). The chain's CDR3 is CASSEARGGRGYTF. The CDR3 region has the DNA TGTGCCAGCAGTGAAGCGAGGGGGGGAAGAGGCTACACCTTC.